This is a list of T cell receptor beta chains from one sample in a study of CD4 T cells in relation to SARS-CoV-2 and coronaviruses. The assay was immunoSEQ multiplex PCR, and TCRdb's table has in-frame clones only and misses some. In the table there are approximately 70,000 clones, 93% of which are singletons. Sequencing input: naive CD4+ T cells from PBMCs. The source of these receptors is a human donor in good health. Each CDR3 is given with its conserved first and last residue. Each record gives: D gene, V gene, J gene, CDR3 length, clone size, CDR3 protein, CDR3 DNA. A D gene is named only where the DNA matches it firmly. Clone size is shown for a subset of rows, as once, few, many or a class of expanded clone.

>.|TRBV7-9|TRBJ2-7|14|.
CASSFPGFSYEQYF
TGTGCCAGCAGCTTCCCGGGATTTTCCTACGAGCAGTACTTC
>.|TRBV5-6|TRBJ2-1|14|.
CASSGTWTFNEQFF
TGTGCCAGCAGCGGAACTTGGACTTTTAATGAGCAGTTCTTC
>.|TRBV18|TRBJ1-2|14|.
CASSPPGRNYGYTF
TGTGCCAGCTCACCACCGGGACGGAACTATGGCTACACCTTC
>.|TRBV27|TRBJ2-5|14|.
CASSPQQGQETQYF
TGTGCCAGCAGTCCCCAACAGGGTCAAGAGACCCAGTACTTC
>TRBD1|TRBV6-5|TRBJ1-1|14|.
CASRTPAGGTEAFF
TGTGCCAGCAGGACCCCAGCAGGGGGCACTGAAGCTTTCTTT
>.|TRBV12-3/TRBV12-4|TRBJ2-3|13|.
CASSLGRADTQYF
TGTGCCAGCAGTTTAGGTAGGGCGGATACGCAGTATTTT
>TRBD1|TRBV9|TRBJ1-2|14|.
CASSVGGRGHGYTF
TGTGCCAGCAGCGTAGGGGGCAGGGGGCATGGCTACACCTTC
>TRBD1|TRBV7-3|TRBJ2-1|16|.
CASSSTPGQGRDEQFF
TGTGCCAGCAGCTCAACCCCGGGACAGGGTAGGGATGAGCAGTTCTTC
>.|TRBV6-6|TRBJ2-2|15|.
CASSSGTSNTGELFF
TGTGCCAGCAGTTCCGGGACATCGAACACCGGGGAGCTGTTTTTT
>TRBD1|TRBV30|TRBJ2-7|13|.
CAWMGTGGEEQYF
TGTGCCTGGATGGGGACAGGGGGCGAAGAGCAGTACTTC
>.|TRBV6-5|TRBJ2-3|11|.
CASRTRDTQYF
TGTGCCAGCAGGACTAGGGATACGCAGTATTTT
>.|TRBV7-9|TRBJ2-3|14|once
CASSSGIGTDTQYF
TGTGCCAGCAGCTCCGGGATAGGAACAGATACGCAGTATTTT
>TRBD1|TRBV6-5|TRBJ1-2|13|.
CASSWGQGRGYTF
TGTGCCAGCAGCTGGGGACAGGGAAGAGGCTACACCTTC
>.|TRBV2|TRBJ1-4|15|once
CASSAFASTNEKLFF
TGTGCCAGCAGTGCATTCGCCTCAACTAATGAAAAACTGTTTTTT
>TRBD1|TRBV6-5|TRBJ1-1|16|.
CASSSRQGLGGTEAFF
TGTGCCAGCAGTTCCCGACAGGGGTTAGGTGGCACTGAAGCTTTCTTT
>TRBD1|TRBV5-5|TRBJ2-5|16|.
CASSPTGQGFVETQYF
TGTGCCAGCAGCCCAACGGGACAGGGCTTTGTGGAGACCCAGTACTTC
>.|TRBV3-1/TRBV3-2|TRBJ1-2|11|.
CASSQDAGYTF
TGTGCCAGCAGCCAAGATGCTGGCTACACCTTC
>TRBD2|TRBV27|TRBJ2-3|19|.
CASSPRGTRTSGYTDTQYF
TGTGCCAGCAGTCCGAGGGGGACTCGGACTAGCGGATACACAGATACGCAGTATTTT
>.|TRBV2|TRBJ1-2|13|.
CAGGGGLNYGYTF
TGTGCCGGCGGAGGGGGATTAAACTATGGCTACACCTTC
>.|TRBV15|TRBJ2-7|12|.
CATSRSEGGVYF
TGTGCCACCAGCAGATCGGAGGGGGGTGTCTACTTC
>TRBD1|TRBV3-1/TRBV3-2|TRBJ2-7|17|.
CASSHETGQGPSYEQYF
TGTGCCAGCAGCCATGAGACGGGACAGGGACCCTCCTACGAGCAGTACTTC
>.|TRBV9|TRBJ2-1|12|.
CASSVRPDEQFF
TGTGCCAGCAGCGTACGGCCCGATGAGCAGTTCTTC
>TRBD1|TRBV5-1|TRBJ1-1|16|.
CASSLVVLGGFTEAFF
TGCGCCAGCAGCTTGGTCGTTCTAGGGGGCTTCACTGAAGCTTTCTTT
>TRBD1|TRBV3-1/TRBV3-2|TRBJ2-7|18|.
CASSQDKGGQGLAYEQYF
TGTGCCAGCAGCCAAGATAAAGGGGGACAGGGGTTGGCCTACGAGCAGTACTTC
>.|TRBV9|TRBJ2-7|15|.
CASSVAPQGTYEQYF
TGTGCCAGCAGCGTAGCCCCCCAGGGGACCTACGAGCAGTACTTC
>.|TRBV28|TRBJ1-5|15|.
CASSSPVSGTQPQHF
TGTGCCAGTTCTTCCCCTGTGTCTGGCACTCAGCCCCAGCATTTT
>TRBD1|TRBV30|TRBJ1-4|11|once
CASSDRGKLFF
TGTGCCTCATCTGACAGGGGAAAACTGTTTTTT
>TRBD1|TRBV10-2|TRBJ1-1|17|.
CASSHYGTGSGNTEAFF
TGCGCCAGCAGTCACTATGGGACAGGGTCTGGGAACACTGAAGCTTTCTTT
>.|TRBV5-5|TRBJ1-5|15|.
CASSRGHRDNQPQHF
TGTGCCAGCAGCCGGGGGCACAGAGACAATCAGCCCCAGCATTTT
>.|TRBV5-4|TRBJ2-7|15|.
CASSLGGALSYEQYF
TGTGCCAGCAGCTTAGGAGGGGCTCTCTCCTACGAGCAGTACTTC
>.|TRBV5-1|TRBJ1-6|16|.
CASSLWGSLNNSPLHF
TGCGCCAGCAGCTTGTGGGGTTCCCTCAATAATTCACCCCTCCACTTT
>.|TRBV5-1|TRBJ1-1|13|.
CASSLGGKEEAFF
TGCGCCAGCAGCTTGGGGGGTAAGGAAGAAGCTTTCTTT
>.|TRBV19|TRBJ2-7|15|.
CASSIGRGGSYEQYF
TGTGCCAGTAGTATTGGTAGGGGTGGCTCCTACGAGCAGTACTTC
>TRBD1|TRBV4-1|TRBJ1-3|15|.
CASSQEGTGLNTIYF
TGCGCCAGCAGCCAAGAAGGGACAGGGTTAAACACCATATATTTT
>TRBD1|TRBV9|TRBJ1-2|15|.
CASSQQTGGYYGYTF
TGTGCCAGCAGCCAGCAGACAGGGGGGTACTATGGCTACACCTTC
>TRBD1|TRBV18|TRBJ2-1|13|.
CASSGTGTGEQFF
TGTGCCAGCTCCGGGACAGGGACTGGGGAGCAGTTCTTC
>.|TRBV10-1|TRBJ2-2|12|few
CASRAGTGELFF
TGCGCCAGCCGGGCGGGCACCGGGGAGCTGTTTTTT
>TRBD1|TRBV28|TRBJ2-7|13|.
CASRGWDRHEQYF
TGTGCCAGCAGGGGCTGGGACAGGCACGAGCAGTACTTC
>TRBD1|TRBV29-1|TRBJ2-7|12|.
CSAIPQGYEQYF
TGCAGCGCTATCCCACAGGGGTACGAGCAGTACTTC
>.|TRBV6-5|TRBJ1-6|13|.
CASKIQVVSPLHF
TGTGCCAGCAAGATACAGGTCGTTTCACCCCTCCACTTT
>.|TRBV9|TRBJ1-4|13|once
CASSPRPNEKLFF
TGTGCCAGCAGCCCGCGCCCTAATGAAAAACTGTTTTTT
>TRBD1|TRBV30|TRBJ2-7|13|.
CAWRQGVAHEQYF
TGTGCCTGGAGGCAGGGGGTTGCCCACGAGCAGTACTTC
>.|TRBV24-1|TRBJ2-1|14|.
CATSDLPGYNEQFF
TGTGCCACCAGTGATTTGCCAGGGTACAATGAGCAGTTCTTC
>.|TRBV7-3|TRBJ2-2|17|.
CASSSSIDRGRTGELFF
TGTGCCAGCAGTTCATCCATCGACAGAGGGCGCACCGGGGAGCTGTTTTTT
>TRBD1|TRBV28|TRBJ2-5|15|.
CASSSEDRGPETQYF
TGTGCCAGCAGTTCCGAGGACAGGGGGCCTGAGACCCAGTACTTC
>.|TRBV19|TRBJ2-2|15|.
CASSFSGERTGELFF
TGTGCCAGTAGTTTTTCGGGTGAGCGTACCGGGGAGCTGTTTTTT
>TRBD1|TRBV28|TRBJ2-7|15|.
CASYSPPGQGREQYF
TGTGCCAGCTATTCCCCACCGGGACAGGGTCGCGAGCAGTACTTC
>TRBD1|TRBV5-4|TRBJ2-2|14|.
CASSRDRFSGELFF
TGTGCCAGCAGCAGGGACAGGTTTAGCGGGGAGCTGTTTTTT
>.|TRBV11-3|TRBJ2-2|17|.
CASSAGTGRPNTGELFF
TGTGCCAGCAGCGCGGGAACAGGGCGCCCGAACACCGGGGAGCTGTTTTTT
>.|TRBV19|TRBJ2-3|12|once
CASSPPADTQYF
TGTGCCAGTAGTCCACCTGCAGATACGCAGTATTTT
>.|TRBV28|TRBJ1-4|17|.
CASSPNTGLVTNEKLFF
TGTGCCAGCAGTCCCAACACAGGGCTCGTAACTAATGAAAAACTGTTTTTT
>.|TRBV7-2|TRBJ1-5|14|.
CASSLDGGTRPQHF
TGTGCCAGCAGCTTAGACGGGGGTACGAGGCCCCAGCATTTT
>.|TRBV5-1|TRBJ2-2|17|.
CASSLVSGNTNTGELFF
TGCGCCAGCAGCTTGGTTTCTGGAAATACGAACACCGGGGAGCTGTTTTTT
>.|TRBV15|TRBJ1-1|14|.
CATRGGRFPAEAFF
TGTGCCACCAGAGGGGGGCGGTTTCCCGCTGAAGCTTTCTTT
>TRBD1|TRBV9|TRBJ2-7|14|once
CASSVRQGVSEQYF
TGTGCCAGCAGCGTAAGACAGGGGGTCTCCGAGCAGTACTTC
>TRBD1|TRBV23-1|TRBJ2-4|16|.
CASPPTGNVPKNIQYF
TGCGCCAGCCCTCCGACAGGGAATGTTCCCAAAAACATTCAGTACTTC
>.|TRBV6-5|TRBJ2-3|12|.
CASGGSPDTQYF
TGTGCCAGCGGAGGGAGCCCAGATACGCAGTATTTT
>.|TRBV7-2|TRBJ2-3|17|.
CASSLVGLRGAPDTQYF
TGTGCCAGCAGCTTAGTGGGTTTGAGGGGGGCACCAGATACGCAGTATTTT
>TRBD2|TRBV24-1|TRBJ2-1|16|once
CATSAPSSGGRLEQFF
TGTGCCACCAGTGCCCCCAGTAGCGGGGGGCGGCTTGAGCAGTTCTTC
>.|TRBV10-2|TRBJ1-2|12|.
CASSGRTAGYTF
TGCGCCAGCAGTGGCAGGACAGCTGGCTACACCTTC